The subject of this entry is one T cell receptor (beta chain). Its antigen remains unidentified. Base qualities are not at hand, and no much larger clone is one base apart. Trimming takes 7 bases from V and 1 base from J, and the germline ends sit 11 bases apart. Taken from the germline V gene, the CDR1 and CDR2 loops are MDHEN and SYDVKM. The CDR3 numbers 14 residues from cysteine through phenylalanine. Here the CDR3 DNA is all that survives: 42 bases in frame from base 1. These data come from a study of OX40 agonist ivuxolimab in advanced cancers. At the level of the whole study: Ivuxolimab was an agonistic, fully human IgG2 monoclonal antibody directed against OX40 (CD134), a costimulatory receptor. Partial responses occurred in three dose-escalation patients, of whom one had hepatocellular carcinoma and two had cutaneous melanoma. The paper covers the monotherapy dose-escalation part of the phase I ivuxolimab trial, which included N = 52 patients. Of the approximately 50 dose-escalation patients, hepatocellular carcinoma was present in around 19, melanoma in about 15, renal cell carcinoma in 9 and head and neck cancer in 9. Prior anti-PD-1, anti-PD-L1 or anti-CTLA-4 therapy was permitted, and approximately 39% of dose-escalation patients had received checkpoint inhibitors. Intravenous ivuxolimab was administered to patients every 2 weeks at six dose levels: 0.01, 0.1, 0.3, 1.5, 3 and 10 mg/kg. A male proportion of roughly 80% and a mean age of approximately 61 years, ranging from roughly 20 to 80, were recorded for the dose-escalation cohort. The point of sequencing TCRbeta in the periphery was to test whether ivuxolimab changed TCR sequence diversity and drove clonal T-cell expansion. Summary of the overall study and its limitations: In partial responders in the 0.1-3.0 mg/kg groups, normalized peripheral clonal expansion was found to be among the lowest, especially among CD8+ T cells. Low levels of normalized T-cell clonal expansion were also shown by some nonresponding patients. At doses from 0.1 to 3.0 mg/kg, clonal expansion was seen in both CD4+ and CD8+ blood T cells between baseline and week 6. The antigen specificity of the clonally expanded peripheral T cells was not determined. On average, CD8+ T cells showed more expanded clones than CD4+ T cells after ivuxolimab.

Patients with autoimmune disease history or receiving systemic immunosuppression were excluded from the trial. Peripheral blood for TCR sequencing was collected from all dose cohorts at baseline, on cycle 4 day 1, and on cycle 7 day 1. The samples were taken from a phase I, first-in-human, multicenter, open-label dose-escalation trial of ivuxolimab. Adults with locally advanced or metastatic melanoma, renal cell, hepatocellular, or head and neck squamous cell carcinoma were enrolled in the trial. Before TCR sequencing, CD4+ T cells and CD8+ T cells were sorted from peripheral blood as separate populations. To sequence the TCRbeta CDR3 region, genomic DNA was isolated from the sorted cells. The immunoSEQ Assay was used to sequence the TCRbeta CDR3 regions. This immuneACCESS table, as held by TCRdb, lists in-frame sequences with V and J called but not all clones. Of the missing ones, under half trace to an unresolved V gene in checked studies; the others have no known cause. This sample lists about 150,000 clones; roughly 94% were detected once. The ten most abundant clones make up around 0.31% of the sample.

Rearrangement joined TRBV28 to TRBJ1-3, with the D gene not clear enough to name. This receptor was obtained from an adult with an advanced solid tumor such as melanoma, head and neck, liver or kidney cancer. The input for sequencing was CD4+ or CD8+ T cells sorted from blood, taken in a trial of the OX40 agonist ivuxolimab. The CDR3 region has the sequence CASTSAGSGNTIYF. The sequenced DNA is TGTGCCAGCACCTCTGCGGGGTCTGGAAACACCATATATTTT.